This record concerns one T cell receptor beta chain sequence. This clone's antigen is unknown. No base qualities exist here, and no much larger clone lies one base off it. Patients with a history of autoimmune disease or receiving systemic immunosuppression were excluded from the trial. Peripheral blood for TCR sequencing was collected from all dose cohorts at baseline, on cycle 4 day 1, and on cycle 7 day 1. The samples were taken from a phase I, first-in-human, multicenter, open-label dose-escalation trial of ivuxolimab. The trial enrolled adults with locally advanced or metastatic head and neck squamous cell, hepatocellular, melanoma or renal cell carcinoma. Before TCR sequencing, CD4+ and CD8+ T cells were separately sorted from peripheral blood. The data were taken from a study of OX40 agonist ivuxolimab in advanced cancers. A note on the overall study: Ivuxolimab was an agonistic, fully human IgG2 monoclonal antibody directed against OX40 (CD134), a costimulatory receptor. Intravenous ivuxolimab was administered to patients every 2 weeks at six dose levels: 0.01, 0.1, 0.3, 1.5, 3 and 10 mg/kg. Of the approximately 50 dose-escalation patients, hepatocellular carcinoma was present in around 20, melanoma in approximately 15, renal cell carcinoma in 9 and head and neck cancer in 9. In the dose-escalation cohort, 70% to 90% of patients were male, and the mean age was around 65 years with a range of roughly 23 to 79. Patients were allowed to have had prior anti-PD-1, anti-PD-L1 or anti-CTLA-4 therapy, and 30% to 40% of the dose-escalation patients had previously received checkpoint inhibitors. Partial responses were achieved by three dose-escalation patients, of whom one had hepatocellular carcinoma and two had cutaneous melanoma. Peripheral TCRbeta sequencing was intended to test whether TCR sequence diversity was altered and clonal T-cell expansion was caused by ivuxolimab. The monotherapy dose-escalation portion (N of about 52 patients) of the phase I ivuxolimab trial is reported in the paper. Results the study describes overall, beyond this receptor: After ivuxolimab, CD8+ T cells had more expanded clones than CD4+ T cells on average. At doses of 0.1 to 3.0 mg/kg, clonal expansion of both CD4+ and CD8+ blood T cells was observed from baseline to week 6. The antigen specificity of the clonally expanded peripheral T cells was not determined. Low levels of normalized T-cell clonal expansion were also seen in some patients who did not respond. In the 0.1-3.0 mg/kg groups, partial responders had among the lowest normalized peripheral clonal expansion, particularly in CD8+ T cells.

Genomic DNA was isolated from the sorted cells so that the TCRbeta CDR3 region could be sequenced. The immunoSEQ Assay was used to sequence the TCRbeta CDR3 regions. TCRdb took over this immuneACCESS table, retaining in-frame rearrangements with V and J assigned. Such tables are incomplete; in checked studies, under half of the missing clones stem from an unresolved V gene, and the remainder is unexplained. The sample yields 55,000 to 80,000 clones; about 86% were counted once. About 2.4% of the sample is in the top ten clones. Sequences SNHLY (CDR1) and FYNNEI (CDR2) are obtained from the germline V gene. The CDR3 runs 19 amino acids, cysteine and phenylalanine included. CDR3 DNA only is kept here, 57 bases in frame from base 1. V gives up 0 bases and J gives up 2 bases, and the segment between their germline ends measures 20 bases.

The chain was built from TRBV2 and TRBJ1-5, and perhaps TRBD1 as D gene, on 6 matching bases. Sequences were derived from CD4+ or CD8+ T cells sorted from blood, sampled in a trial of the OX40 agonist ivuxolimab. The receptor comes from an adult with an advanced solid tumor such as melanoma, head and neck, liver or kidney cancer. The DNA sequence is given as TGTGCCAGCAGTGAAGCCGAACTATACAGGGTCCAGGGCAATCAGCCCCAGCATTTT. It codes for CASSEAELYRVQGNQPQHF. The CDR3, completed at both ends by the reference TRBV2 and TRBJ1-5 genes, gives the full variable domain EPEVTQTPSHQVTQMGQEVILRCVPISNHLYFYWYRQILGQKVEFLVSFYNNEISEKSEIFDDQFSVERPDGSNFTLKIRSTKLEDSAMYFCASSEAELYRVQGNQPQHFGDGTRLSIL.